The 10 T cell receptor beta chains in this list originate from one sample, sequenced in a study of OX40 agonist ivuxolimab in advanced cancers. Clones were read by immunoSEQ multiplex PCR, and TCRdb kept only the in-frame ones, dropping some. The sample has tens of thousands of clones; about 90% are singletons. The material was CD4+ or CD8+ T cells sorted from blood, obtained in a trial of the OX40 agonist ivuxolimab. The receptors come from an adult with an advanced solid tumor such as melanoma, head and neck, liver or kidney cancer.

This clone was counted once. The chain's CDR3 is CASSQADRNYGYTF. The CDR3 DNA reads as TGTGCCAGCAGCCAAGCTGACCGTAACTATGGCTACACCTTC. This rearrangement joins TRBV4-2 to TRBJ1-2; D remains ambiguous. Germline V gene lookup returns CDR1 LGHNA and CDR2 YNFKEQ. This CDR3 is 14 amino acids long. Trimming cost V 1 base and J 1 base, with 7 bases left between them.

This clone has just one count. The chain combines TRBV7-3 with TRBJ2-7; no clear D gene. There are 14 residues in the CDR3. Trimming stripped 0 bases from V and 2 bases from J, with 8 bases between. Germline values: CDR1 SGHTA, CDR2 FQGTGA. DNA for the CDR3: TGTGCCAGCAGCTTAACTCCAAGTCCCTACGAGCAGTACTTC. This codes for CASSLTPSPYEQYF.

The chain joins TRBV7-8 to TRBJ1-5; no reliable D call. V lost 0 bases to trimming and J lost 3 bases, with 9 bases between them. This CDR3 is 15 amino acids long. In germline, CDR1 is SGHVS, CDR2 FQNEAQ. CDR3 in DNA: TGTGCCAGCAGCTTAGCAATAGGGTCCAATCAGCCCCAGCATTTT. This codes for CASSLAIGSNQPQHF.

This clone has only one observation. DNA of the CDR3: TGTGCCAGCAGCGATCCAGATACGCAGTATTTT. Amino acid sequence: CASSDPDTQYF. The J gene is TRBJ2-3, the V gene TRBV7-9, with unresolved D. The CDR3 covers 11 residues. The germline V gene encodes CDR1 SEHNR and CDR2 FQNEAQ (reference sequence). The ends were cut back, 5 bases at V and 4 bases at J, with 4 bases in the middle.

J is TRBJ2-1 and V is TRBV21-1; the D call TRBD2 from the table was never checked on the DNA. TRBV21-1 is a pseudogene segment. This CDR3 contains 21 residues. CDR3: CASSKVKGASGSKQLYNEQFF. The DNA of the CDR3 is TGTGCCAGCAGCAAAGTTAAAGGGGCTAGCGGGAGTAAACAACTCTACAATGAGCAGTTCTTC.

The chain joins TRBV27 to TRBJ1-1; D gene uncertain. CDR1 and CDR2 (germline): MNHEY, SMNVEV (reference sequence). This CDR3 is built from 14 residues. V shed 5 bases and J shed 1 base, with 11 bases lying between them. CDR3 DNA sequence: TGTGCCAGCAGTACCCGGCTGGGGAACACTGAAGCTTTCTTT. The encoded protein is CASSTRLGNTEAFF.

This sequence joins TRBV4-2 and TRBJ2-2; 11 bases are a match to TRBD2. Trimming removed 4 bases from V and 0 bases from J; junction bases left unmatched: 7. The CDR3 sequence is 18 residues long. Germline-derived CDR1 and CDR2 are LGHNA and YNFKEQ. The CDR3 sequence is CASSPLLSGGANTGELFF. As DNA, the CDR3 is TGTGCCAGCAGCCCGCTCCTTAGCGGGGGGGCGAACACCGGGGAGCTGTTTTTT.

This clone showed up just once. J is TRBJ1-2 and V is TRBV18, with TRBD1 matching over 9 bases. Germline V gene data show CDR1 as KGHSH and CDR2 as LQKENI. The CDR3 is 16 amino acids. V shed 3 bases and J 4 bases; nucleotides not matched to a gene: 9. The CDR3 reads CASSPGQGSFLYGYTF. The DNA of the CDR3 is TGTGCCAGCTCACCGGGACAGGGCTCCTTCCTCTATGGCTACACCTTC.

The count of this clone is one. The rearrangement joins TRBV5-1 to TRBJ2-7; 8 bases line up with TRBD1. The CDR3 runs 16 residues. Trimming at V came to 0 bases and at J to 3 bases, leaving 8 bases not matched to a gene. CDR1 and CDR2 (germline): SGHRS, YFSETQ. This CDR3 is CASSLGAGTGFYEQYF. For the CDR3, the DNA is TGCGCCAGCAGCTTGGGAGCCGGGACAGGTTTCTACGAGCAGTACTTC.

This chain's CDR3 is CSVPDSATNEKLFF. In DNA, the CDR3 is TGCAGCGTTCCGGACAGTGCAACTAATGAAAAACTGTTTTTT. The J gene is TRBJ1-4, the V gene TRBV29-1; D may be TRBD1 (6 bases). This CDR3 spans 14 amino acids. The germline V and J ends were trimmed by 5 bases and 0 bases, with 10 bases remaining between them. CDR1 SQVTM and CDR2 ANQGSEA come from the germline V gene.